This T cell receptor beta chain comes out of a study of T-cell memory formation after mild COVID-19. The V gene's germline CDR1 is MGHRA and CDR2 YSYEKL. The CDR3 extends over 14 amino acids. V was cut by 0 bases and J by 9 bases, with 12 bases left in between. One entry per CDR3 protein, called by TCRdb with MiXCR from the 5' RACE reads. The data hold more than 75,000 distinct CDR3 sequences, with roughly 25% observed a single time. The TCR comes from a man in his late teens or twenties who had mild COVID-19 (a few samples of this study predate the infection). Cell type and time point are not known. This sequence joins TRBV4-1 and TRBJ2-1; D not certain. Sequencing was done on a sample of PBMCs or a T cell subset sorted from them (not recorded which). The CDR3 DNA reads TGCGCCAGCAGCCAAGAAAGTCAGGCCGGTGAGCAGTTCTTC. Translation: CASSQESQAGEQFF.